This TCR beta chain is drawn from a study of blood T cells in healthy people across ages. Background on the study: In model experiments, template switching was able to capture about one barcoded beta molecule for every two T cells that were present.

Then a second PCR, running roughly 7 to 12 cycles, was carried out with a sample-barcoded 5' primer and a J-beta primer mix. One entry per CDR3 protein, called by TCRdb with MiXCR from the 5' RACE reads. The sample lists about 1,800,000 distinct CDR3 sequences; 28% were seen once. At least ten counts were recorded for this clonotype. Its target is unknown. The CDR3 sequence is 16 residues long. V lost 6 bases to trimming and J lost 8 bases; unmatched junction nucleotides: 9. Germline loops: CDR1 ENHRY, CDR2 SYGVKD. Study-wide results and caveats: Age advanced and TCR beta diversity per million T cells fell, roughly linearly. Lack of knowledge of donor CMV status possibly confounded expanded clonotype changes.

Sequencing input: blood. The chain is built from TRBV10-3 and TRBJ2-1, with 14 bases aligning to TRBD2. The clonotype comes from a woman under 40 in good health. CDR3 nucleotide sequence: TGTGCCATCAGGCGCGGGACTAGCGGGGGTAGCGATGAGCAGTTCTTC. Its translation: CAIRRGTSGGSDEQFF.